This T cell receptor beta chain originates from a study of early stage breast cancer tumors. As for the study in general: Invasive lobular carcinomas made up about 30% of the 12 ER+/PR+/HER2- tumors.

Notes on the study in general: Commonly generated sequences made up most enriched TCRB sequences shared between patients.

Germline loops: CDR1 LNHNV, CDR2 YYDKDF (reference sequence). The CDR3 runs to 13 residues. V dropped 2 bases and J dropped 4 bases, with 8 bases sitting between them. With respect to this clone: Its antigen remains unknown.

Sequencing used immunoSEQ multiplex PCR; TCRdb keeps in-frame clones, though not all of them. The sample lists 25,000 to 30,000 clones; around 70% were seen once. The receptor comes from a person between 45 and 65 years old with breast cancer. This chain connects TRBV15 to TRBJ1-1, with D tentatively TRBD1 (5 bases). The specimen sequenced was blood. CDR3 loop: CATSRPGSTEAFF. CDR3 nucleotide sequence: TGTGCCACCAGCAGACCAGGGTCCACTGAAGCTTTCTTT.